This TCR beta chain was identified during a study of T cell changes during pregnancy in multiple sclerosis. Germline-derived CDR1 and CDR2 are GTSNPN and SVGIG (reference sequence). The CDR3 runs to 12 residues. The V gene lost 2 bases and the J gene lost 7 bases, with 8 bases spanning the gap. Method: immunoSEQ multiplex PCR; TCRdb's copy keeps in-frame clones and lacks some. In the table there are just under 65,000 clones, about nine tenths of which are singletons. Material: peripheral blood, obtained after pregnancy. The rearrangement joins TRBV30 to TRBJ2-2; perhaps TRBD2 as D (6 bases). The sequence was obtained from a female donor in good health, enrolled as a control in a pregnancy study. The CDR3 nucleotides read TGTGCCTGGAGTACGGGGGTCGGGGAGCTGTTTTTT. Amino acid sequence: CAWSTGVGELFF.